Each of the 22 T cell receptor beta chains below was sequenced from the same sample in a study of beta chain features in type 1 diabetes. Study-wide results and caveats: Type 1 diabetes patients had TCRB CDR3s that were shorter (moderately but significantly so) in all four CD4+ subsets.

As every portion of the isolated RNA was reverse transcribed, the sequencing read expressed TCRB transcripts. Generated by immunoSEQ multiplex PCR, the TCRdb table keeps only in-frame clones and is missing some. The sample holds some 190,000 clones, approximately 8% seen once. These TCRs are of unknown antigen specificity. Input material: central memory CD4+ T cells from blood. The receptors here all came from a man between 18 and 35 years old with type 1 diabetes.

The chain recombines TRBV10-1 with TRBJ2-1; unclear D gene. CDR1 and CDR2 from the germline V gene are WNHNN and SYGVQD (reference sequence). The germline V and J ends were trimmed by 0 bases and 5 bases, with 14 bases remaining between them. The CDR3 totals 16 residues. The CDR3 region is CASSESRRLSNNEQFF. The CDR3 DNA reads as TGCGCCAGCAGTGAGTCGAGGAGACTCAGCAACAATGAGCAGTTCTTC.

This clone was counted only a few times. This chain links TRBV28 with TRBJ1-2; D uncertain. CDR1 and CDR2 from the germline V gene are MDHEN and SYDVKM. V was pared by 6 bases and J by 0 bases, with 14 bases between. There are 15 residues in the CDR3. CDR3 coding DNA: TGTGCCAGCAGCTCACCAAGCGTCACTAACTATGGCTACACCTTC. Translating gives CASSSPSVTNYGYTF.

CDR3 in DNA: TGTGCCAGCAGCGGCGGACTAGCGGGAGATTTTGAACAGTACTTC. Translation gives CASSGGLAGDFEQYF. J is TRBJ2-7 and V is TRBV9; TRBD2 aligns across 13 bases. There are 15 residues in the CDR3. J was trimmed by 10 bases and V by 3 bases; bases with no gene match: 10. Germline loops: CDR1 SGDLS, CDR2 YYNGEE.

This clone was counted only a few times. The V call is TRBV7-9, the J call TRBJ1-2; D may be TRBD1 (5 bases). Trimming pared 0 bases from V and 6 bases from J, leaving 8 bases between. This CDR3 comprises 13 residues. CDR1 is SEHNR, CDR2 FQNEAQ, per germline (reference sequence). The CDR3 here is CASSLAWGDGYTF. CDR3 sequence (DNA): TGTGCCAGCAGCTTAGCTTGGGGGGATGGCTACACCTTC. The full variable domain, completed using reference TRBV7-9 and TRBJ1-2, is DTGVSQNPRHKITKRGQNVTFRCDPISEHNRLYWYRQTLGQGPEFLTYFQNEAQLEKSRLLSDRFSAERPKGSFSTLEIQRTEQGDSAMYLCASSLAWGDGYTFGSGTRLTVV.

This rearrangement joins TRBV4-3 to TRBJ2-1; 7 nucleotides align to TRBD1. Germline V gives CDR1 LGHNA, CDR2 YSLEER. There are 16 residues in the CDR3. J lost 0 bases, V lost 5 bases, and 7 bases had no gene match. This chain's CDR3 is CASSVVGGYSYNEQFF. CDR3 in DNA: TGCGCCAGCAGCGTGGTAGGGGGCTACTCCTACAATGAGCAGTTCTTC.

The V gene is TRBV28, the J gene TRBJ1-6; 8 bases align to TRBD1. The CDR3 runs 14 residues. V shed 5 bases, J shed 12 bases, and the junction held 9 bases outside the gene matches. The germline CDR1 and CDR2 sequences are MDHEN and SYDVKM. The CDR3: CASSLVQGEGPLHF. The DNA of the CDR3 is TGTGCCAGCAGTCTCGTACAGGGGGAAGGACCCCTCCACTTT.

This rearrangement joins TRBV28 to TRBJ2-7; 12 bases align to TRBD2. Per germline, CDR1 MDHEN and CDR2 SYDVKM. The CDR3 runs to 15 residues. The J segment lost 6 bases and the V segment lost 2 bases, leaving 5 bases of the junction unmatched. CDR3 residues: CASSLLAGGRAEQYF. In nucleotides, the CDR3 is TGTGCCAGCAGTTTACTAGCGGGAGGGAGGGCCGAGCAGTACTTC. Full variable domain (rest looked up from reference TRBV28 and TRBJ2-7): DVKVTQSSRYLVKRTGEKVFLECVQDMDHENMFWYRQDPGLGLRLIYFSYDVKMKEKGDIPEGYSVSREKKERFSLILESASTNQTSMYLCASSLLAGGRAEQYFGPGTRLTVT.

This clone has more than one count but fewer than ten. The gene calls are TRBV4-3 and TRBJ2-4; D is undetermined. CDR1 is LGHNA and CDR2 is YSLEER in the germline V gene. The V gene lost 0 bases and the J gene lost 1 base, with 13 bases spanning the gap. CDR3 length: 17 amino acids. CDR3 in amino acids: CASSQDWKSRAKNIQYF. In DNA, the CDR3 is TGCGCCAGCAGCCAAGATTGGAAGTCCAGGGCCAAAAACATTCAGTACTTC.

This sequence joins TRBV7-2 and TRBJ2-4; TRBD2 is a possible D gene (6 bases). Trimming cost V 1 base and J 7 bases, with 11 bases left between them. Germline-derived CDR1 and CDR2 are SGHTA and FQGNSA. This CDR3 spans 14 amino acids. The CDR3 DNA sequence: TGTGCCAGCAGCTTAGATCGGGGGACGAACATTCAGTACTTC. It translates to CASSLDRGTNIQYF.

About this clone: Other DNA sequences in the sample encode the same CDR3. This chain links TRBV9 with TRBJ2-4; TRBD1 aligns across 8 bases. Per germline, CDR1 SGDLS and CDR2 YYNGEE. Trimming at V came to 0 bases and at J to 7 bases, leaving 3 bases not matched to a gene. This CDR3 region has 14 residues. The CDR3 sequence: CASSVVDRANIQYF. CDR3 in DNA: TGTGCCAGCAGCGTAGTGGACAGGGCTAACATTCAGTACTTC. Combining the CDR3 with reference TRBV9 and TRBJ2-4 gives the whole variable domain DSGVTQTPKHLITATGQRVTLRCSPRSGDLSVYWYQQSLDQGLQFLIQYYNGEERAKGNILERFSAQQFPDLHSELNLSSLELGDSALYFCASSVVDRANIQYFGAGTRLSVL.

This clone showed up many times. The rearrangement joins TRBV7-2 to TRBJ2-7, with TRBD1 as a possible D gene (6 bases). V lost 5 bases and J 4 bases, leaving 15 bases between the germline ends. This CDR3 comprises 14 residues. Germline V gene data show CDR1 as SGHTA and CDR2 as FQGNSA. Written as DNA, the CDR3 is TGTGCCAGCAGCCCGTCGGACAGCCAATACGAGCAGTACTTC. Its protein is CASSPSDSQYEQYF.

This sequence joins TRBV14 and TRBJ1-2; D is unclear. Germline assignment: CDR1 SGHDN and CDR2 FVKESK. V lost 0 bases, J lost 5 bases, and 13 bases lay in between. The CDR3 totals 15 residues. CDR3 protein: CASSQDLSRRYGYTF. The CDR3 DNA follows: TGTGCCAGCAGCCAAGATCTCTCTCGGAGGTATGGCTACACCTTC.

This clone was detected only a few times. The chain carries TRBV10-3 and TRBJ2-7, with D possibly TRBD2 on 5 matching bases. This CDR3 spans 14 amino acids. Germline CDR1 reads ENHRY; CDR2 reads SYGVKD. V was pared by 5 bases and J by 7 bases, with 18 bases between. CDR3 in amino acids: CAISPAVYTEEQYF. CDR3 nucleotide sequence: TGTGCCATCAGTCCAGCGGTGTACACAGAGGAGCAGTACTTC.

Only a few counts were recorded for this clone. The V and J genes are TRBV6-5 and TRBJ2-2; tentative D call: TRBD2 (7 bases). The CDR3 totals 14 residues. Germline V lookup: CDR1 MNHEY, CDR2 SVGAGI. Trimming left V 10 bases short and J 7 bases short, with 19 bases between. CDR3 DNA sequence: TGTGCCATCCGCTGGGGGGGGCTAGGCGGGGAGCTGTTTTTT. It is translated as CAIRWGGLGGELFF.

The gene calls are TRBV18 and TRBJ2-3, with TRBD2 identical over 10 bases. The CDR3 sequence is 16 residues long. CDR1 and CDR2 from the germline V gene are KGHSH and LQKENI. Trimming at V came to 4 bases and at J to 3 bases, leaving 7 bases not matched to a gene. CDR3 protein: CASSRASGGGTDTQYF. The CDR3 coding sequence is TGTGCCAGCTCACGAGCTAGCGGGGGAGGTACAGATACGCAGTATTTT. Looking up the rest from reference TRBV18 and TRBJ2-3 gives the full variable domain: NAGVMQNPRHLVRRRGQEARLRCSPMKGHSHVYWYRQLPEEGLKFMVYLQKENIIDESGMPKERFSAEFPKEGPSILRIQQVVRGDSAAYFCASSRASGGGTDTQYFGPGTRLTVL.

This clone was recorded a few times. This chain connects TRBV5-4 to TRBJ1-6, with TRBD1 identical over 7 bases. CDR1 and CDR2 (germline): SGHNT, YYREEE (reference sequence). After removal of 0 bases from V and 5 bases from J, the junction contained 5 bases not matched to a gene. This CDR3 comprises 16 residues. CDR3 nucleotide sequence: TGTGCCAGCAGCTTGGGAGGCAGGGGGGATAATTCACCCCTCCACTTT. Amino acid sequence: CASSLGGRGDNSPLHF.

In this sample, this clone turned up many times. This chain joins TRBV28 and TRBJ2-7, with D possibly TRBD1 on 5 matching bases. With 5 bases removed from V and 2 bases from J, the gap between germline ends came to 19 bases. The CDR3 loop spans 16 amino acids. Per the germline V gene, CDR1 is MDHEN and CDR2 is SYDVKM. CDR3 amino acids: CASSRLRGPRTYEQYF. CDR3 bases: TGTGCCAGCAGTCGATTAAGGGGCCCCAGGACCTACGAGCAGTACTTC.

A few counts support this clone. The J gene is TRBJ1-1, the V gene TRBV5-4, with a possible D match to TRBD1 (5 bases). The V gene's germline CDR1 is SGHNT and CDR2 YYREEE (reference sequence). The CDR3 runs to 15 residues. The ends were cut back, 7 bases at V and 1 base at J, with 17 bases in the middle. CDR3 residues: CASARGGVGNTEAFF. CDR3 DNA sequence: TGTGCCAGCGCCAGAGGAGGGGTCGGGAACACTGAAGCTTTCTTT.

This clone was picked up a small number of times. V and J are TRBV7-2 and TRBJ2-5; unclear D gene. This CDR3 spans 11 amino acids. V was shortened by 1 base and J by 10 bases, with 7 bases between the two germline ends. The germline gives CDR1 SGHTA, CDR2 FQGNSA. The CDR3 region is CASSLGAFQYF. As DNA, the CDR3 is TGTGCCAGCAGCTTAGGGGCCTTCCAGTACTTC.

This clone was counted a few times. The CDR3 DNA reads as TGCGCCAGCAGCCAAGTTGTAACGGGGGGGCCTTGGGAGCAGTTCTTC. It yields the protein CASSQVVTGGPWEQFF. The rearrangement links TRBV4-3 to TRBJ2-1, with 8 bases fitting TRBD2. Germline V gene sequence: CDR1 LGHNA, CDR2 YSLEER. The CDR3 has 16 residues. V shed 1 base and J 10 bases; nucleotides not matched to a gene: 12.

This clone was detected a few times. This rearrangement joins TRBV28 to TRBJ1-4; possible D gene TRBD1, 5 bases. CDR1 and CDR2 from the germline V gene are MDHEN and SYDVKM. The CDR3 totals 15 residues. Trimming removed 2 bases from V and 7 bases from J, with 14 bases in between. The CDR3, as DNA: TGTGCCAGCAGTTTAGGGGAGGGGCTGGGTGAAAAACTGTTTTTT. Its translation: CASSLGEGLGEKLFF.

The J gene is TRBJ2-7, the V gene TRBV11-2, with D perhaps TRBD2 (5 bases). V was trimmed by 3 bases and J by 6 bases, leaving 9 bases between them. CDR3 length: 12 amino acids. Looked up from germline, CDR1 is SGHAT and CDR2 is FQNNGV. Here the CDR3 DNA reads TGTGCCAGCAGCTTGGCGGGTGGCGAGCAGTACTTC. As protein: CASSLAGGEQYF.